A selection of T cell receptor beta chains follows, all from one sample in a study of T cell repertoires in cytomegalovirus infection. Using its own MiXCR run on the reads, TCRdb lists one record per CDR3 protein. The sample yields approximately 500,000 distinct CDR3 sequences, about 11% seen once. The sequenced sample was PBMCs. These receptors all stem from a human donor in good health (CMV status not recorded). Some clones in this sample may be carry-over from other donors' samples. CDR3s include the opening cysteine and the closing phenylalanine or tryptophan. The order of the fields is clone size, D gene, J gene, V gene, CDR3 DNA, CDR3 protein. The D gene is left open where the match is weak. A clone size is listed for some rows: how often the clone was seen (once, few, many), or a class if it is expanded.

.,.,TRBJ2-1,TRBV11-2,TGTGCCAGCAGCTTAGGTAGAGCGGCGAGCTCCTACAATGAGCAGTTCTTC,CASSLGRAASSYNEQFF
many,.,TRBJ1-1,TRBV28,TGTGCCAGCTCCAACCCAAACAGGGCAGCTTTCTTT,CASSNPNRAAFF
few,.,TRBJ1-2,TRBV15,TGTGCCACCAGCAGAGCCGGTACTTCAGACTATGGCTACACCTTC,CATSRAGTSDYGYTF
many,.,TRBJ1-2,TRBV19,TGTGCCAGTAGTCAACCCGGGACAAACTATGGCTACACCTTC,CASSQPGTNYGYTF
.,TRBD1,TRBJ2-6,TRBV20-1,TGCAGTGCTGGTGTGGGACAGGGGAAAGGGGCCAACGTCCTGACTTTC,CSAGVGQGKGANVLTF
many,.,TRBJ2-1,TRBV20-1,TGCAGTGCTCAGACTAACTCCTACAATGAGCAGTTCTTC,CSAQTNSYNEQFF
many,.,TRBJ2-1,TRBV6-1,TGTGCCAGCAGACCAAGTTCTGGGTATGAGCAGTTCTTC,CASRPSSGYEQFF
few,.,TRBJ1-5,TRBV19,TGTGCCAGTAGTAAGGGTCAGCCCCAGCATTTT,CASSKGQPQHF
many,.,TRBJ2-1,TRBV5-4,TGTGCCAGCAGCCAAGTTTCCCACTCGAGAGGGTATGAGCAGTTCTTC,CASSQVSHSRGYEQFF
many,.,TRBJ2-3,TRBV7-2,TGTGCCAGCAGAATAGGGGCTAGCACAGATACGCAGTATTTT,CASRIGASTDTQYF
few,.,TRBJ1-1,TRBV27,TGTGCCAGCAGTTGGGGGTCGGGAGGGAACACTGAAGCTTTCTTT,CASSWGSGGNTEAFF
many,TRBD1,TRBJ1-1,TRBV7-2,TGTGCCAGCAGCTTCCAAGGACAGGGCACTGAAGCTTTCTTT,CASSFQGQGTEAFF
few,TRBD1,TRBJ2-1,TRBV5-4,TGTGCCAGCAGCTTGTCCGGGACAGTGCAGTTCTTC,CASSLSGTVQFF
many,.,TRBJ2-5,TRBV5-4,TGTGCCAGCAGCCGGACCCGGGGGAGCCAAGAGACCCAGTACTTC,CASSRTRGSQETQYF